One sample yielded the 20 T cell receptor beta chains listed below, sequenced in a study of cytomegalovirus exposure and HLA in healthy donors. This table comes from immunoSEQ multiplex PCR, and its TCRdb copy is limited to in-frame clones, with some not included. The table includes approximately 160,000 clones, about 89% detected once. The sample comprised PBMCs. The receptors shown here come from a woman younger than 35 in good health and CMV-seropositive.

The chain joins TRBV5-6 to TRBJ2-3; 11 nucleotides line up with TRBD2. This CDR3 has 14 residues. Per germline, CDR1 SGHDT and CDR2 YYEEEE. Trimming removed 4 bases from V and 13 bases from J; junction bases left unmatched: 11. In nucleotides, the CDR3 is TGTGCCAGCAGCCCTACCCCTACTAGCGGGAGAGAGTATTTT. Amino acids: CASSPTPTSGREYF. Supplemented by reference TRBV5-6 and TRBJ2-3, the full variable domain reads DAGVTQSPTHLIKTRGQQVTLRCSPKSGHDTVSWYQQALGQGPQFIFQYYEEEERQRGNFPDRFSGHQFPNYSSELNVNALLLGDSALYLCASSPTPTSGREYFGPGTRLTVL.

The chain has TRBV7-2 and TRBJ2-1; TRBD2 might be the D (5 bases). V was shortened by 4 bases and J by 8 bases, with 15 bases between the two germline ends. CDR1 and CDR2 from the germline V gene are SGHTA and FQGNSA. The CDR3 spans 14 residues. DNA for the CDR3: TGTGCCAGCAGCTCTTTCGGTCGAGGGTATGAGCAGTTCTTC. This encodes CASSSFGRGYEQFF.

The chain links TRBV7-9 to TRBJ2-2, with 8 bases fitting TRBD2. The CDR3 is 15 residues long. Germline values: CDR1 SEHNR, CDR2 FQNEAQ (reference sequence). The V segment lost 5 bases and the J segment 5 bases; nucleotides outside the gene matches: 7. Here the CDR3 reads CASSVRGTSTGELFF. The CDR3 DNA sequence: TGTGCCAGCAGCGTCAGAGGGACTAGTACCGGGGAGCTGTTTTTT. Filled out from reference TRBV7-9 and TRBJ2-2, the complete variable domain reads DTGVSQNPRHKITKRGQNVTFRCDPISEHNRLYWYRQTLGQGPEFLTYFQNEAQLEKSRLLSDRFSAERPKGSFSTLEIQRTEQGDSAMYLCASSVRGTSTGELFFGEGSRLTVL.

The J gene is TRBJ2-1, the V gene TRBV18, with 12 bases matching TRBD2. V trimming: 3 bases; J trimming: 5 bases; junction bases outside the gene matches: 8. In germline, CDR1 is KGHSH, CDR2 LQKENI. The CDR3 sequence is 17 residues long. The CDR3 is CASSPTGLAGTNNEQFF. CDR3 coding DNA: TGTGCCAGCTCACCTACGGGACTAGCGGGCACGAACAATGAGCAGTTCTTC. The full variable domain, in which reference TRBV18 and TRBJ2-1 provide the parts outside the CDR3, is NAGVMQNPRHLVRRRGQEARLRCSPMKGHSHVYWYRQLPEEGLKFMVYLQKENIIDESGMPKERFSAEFPKEGPSILRIQQVVRGDSAAYFCASSPTGLAGTNNEQFFGPGTRLTVL.

This chain uses TRBV27 with TRBJ2-7; TRBD2 might be the D (5 bases). The CDR3 runs 15 residues. From germline, CDR1 is MNHEY and CDR2 SMNVEV (reference sequence). With 3 bases removed from V and 3 bases from J, the gap between germline ends came to 15 bases. The CDR3 loop is CASSLQRLVGYEQYF. In DNA form, the CDR3 reads TGTGCCAGCAGTTTGCAGCGGCTAGTGGGCTACGAGCAGTACTTC.

The chain combines TRBV15 with TRBJ2-6; no firm D call. The germline V gene has CDR1 LNHNV and CDR2 YYDKDF (reference sequence). Trimming removed 3 bases from V and 0 bases from J, with 18 bases in between. The CDR3 is made up of 19 amino acids. CDR3 region: CATSSSRAGGVSGANVLTF. The CDR3 DNA follows: TGTGCCACCAGCAGTTCTCGCGCCGGCGGAGTCTCTGGGGCCAACGTCCTGACTTTC.

The chain couples TRBV29-1 to TRBJ1-2; TRBD1 might be the D (5 bases). This CDR3 contains 11 residues. Per the germline V gene, CDR1 is SQVTM and CDR2 is ANQGSEA. Trimming removed 5 bases from V and 6 bases from J, with 10 bases in between. The CDR3 DNA sequence: TGCAGCGTTCGGGGGTCCCATGGCTACACCTTC. Translated: CSVRGSHGYTF.

This sequence joins TRBV11-3 and TRBJ1-1; TRBD1 might be the D (5 bases). The V and J ends lost 6 bases and 1 base respectively, with 6 bases between them. Germline lookup yields CDR1 SGHNT and CDR2 YENEEA. The CDR3 runs to 12 residues. The CDR3 nucleotides are TGTGCCAGCAGGGGGGGGAACACTGAAGCTTTCTTT. Translated, it gives CASRGGNTEAFF. The variable domain in full, with the rest retrieved from reference TRBV11-3 and TRBJ1-1, is EAGVVQSPRYKIIEKKQPVAFWCNPISGHNTLYWYLQNLGQGPELLIRYENEEAVDDSQLPKDRFSAERLKGVDSTLKIQPAELGDSAVYLCASRGGNTEAFFGQGTRLTVV.

The rearrangement links TRBV7-2 to TRBJ2-5, with D possibly being TRBD2 (6 bases). The length of the CDR3 is 11 residues. Looked up from germline, CDR1 is SGHTA and CDR2 is FQGNSA. The V gene lost 3 bases and the J gene lost 9 bases, with 8 bases spanning the gap. In nucleotides, the CDR3 is TGTGCCAGCAGCTTTACGGGGGCCCAGTACTTC. Translating it yields CASSFTGAQYF. Full variable domain (rest looked up from reference TRBV7-2 and TRBJ2-5): GAGVSQSPSNKVTEKGKDVELRCDPISGHTALYWYRQSLGQGLEFLIYFQGNSAPDKSGLPSDRFSAERTGGSVSTLTIQRTQQEDSAVYLCASSFTGAQYFGPGTRLLVL.

This chain links TRBV30 with TRBJ2-7; TRBD1 matches at 8 bases. Per the germline V gene, CDR1 is GTSNPN and CDR2 is SVGIG (reference sequence). This CDR3 spans 16 amino acids. Unmatched junction bases numbered 14, after V lost 1 base and J lost 6 bases. The CDR3 reads CAWSALHGQGVGEQYF. The CDR3 bases are TGTGCCTGGAGTGCCCTACACGGACAGGGAGTCGGCGAGCAGTACTTC.

The rearrangement uses TRBV2 and TRBJ2-7; 7 bases line up with TRBD1. J gave up 2 bases and V 9 bases, and 7 bases lay outside the gene matches. The germline CDR1 and CDR2 sequences are SNHLY and FYNNEI. There are 13 residues in the CDR3. CDR3 coding DNA: TGTGCCAGAGGCGGACAGGTGACCTACGAGCAGTACTTC. Its translation: CARGGQVTYEQYF.

The chain has TRBV11-2 and TRBJ2-3; 11 positions agree with TRBD2. Germline loops: CDR1 SGHAT, CDR2 FQNNGV. The CDR3 consists of 18 residues. Germline trimming cut 5 bases from V and 1 base from J; bases unmatched to any gene: 11. The CDR3: CASSPGAGLAEGTDTQYF. Here the CDR3 DNA reads TGTGCCAGCAGCCCAGGTGCGGGACTAGCGGAAGGCACAGATACGCAGTATTTT.

The CDR3 nucleotides are TGTGCCAGCAGCTCACAACAGATTCACACTGAAGCTTTCTTT. Translated: CASSSQQIHTEAFF. V usage is TRBV4-2 and J usage is TRBJ1-1; D is unclear. The CDR3 loop spans 14 amino acids. V was trimmed by 5 bases and J by 3 bases, leaving 13 bases between them. Looked up from germline, CDR1 is LGHNA and CDR2 is YNFKEQ.

This sequence joins TRBV5-1 and TRBJ2-3; TRBD2 might be the D (6 bases). CDR1 and CDR2 (germline): SGHRS, YFSETQ. V was clipped by 3 bases and J by 0 bases, with 11 bases between them. The CDR3 spans 15 residues. CDR3 amino acids: CASSWEEGSTDTQYF. As DNA, the CDR3 is TGCGCCAGCAGCTGGGAGGAAGGTAGCACAGATACGCAGTATTTT.

The gene calls are TRBV5-1 and TRBJ2-1; 10 positions agree with TRBD2. V gave up 3 bases and J gave up 10 bases; unmatched junction bases: 10. The CDR3 runs 15 residues. Germline loops: CDR1 SGHRS, CDR2 YFSETQ. Here the CDR3 reads CASSWLAGDDREQFF. The CDR3 DNA is TGCGCCAGCAGCTGGCTAGCGGGAGACGATAGGGAGCAGTTCTTC.

This chain joins TRBV19 and TRBJ2-3, with TRBD2 matching over 10 bases. Germline CDR1 is LNHDA and CDR2 is SQIVND (reference sequence). This CDR3 contains 18 residues. V shed 5 bases, J shed 0 bases, and the junction held 11 bases outside the gene matches. Written as DNA, the CDR3 is TGTGCCAGTAGTCTACGGGCTAGCGGGGGTGCTAGCACAGATACGCAGTATTTT. This gives the protein CASSLRASGGASTDTQYF.

The chain combines TRBV2 with TRBJ2-3, with 7 bases that match TRBD2. From germline, CDR1 is SNHLY and CDR2 FYNNEI. The V gene end was trimmed by 6 bases and the J gene end by 0 bases; junction bases not matched to a gene: 6. The CDR3 totals 15 residues. This CDR3 is CASSRTRTSTDTQYF. CDR3 sequence (DNA): TGTGCCAGCAGCCGGACTAGGACTAGCACAGATACGCAGTATTTT.

This sequence joins TRBV10-1 and TRBJ1-1, with 9 bases matching TRBD1. The CDR3 has 18 residues. The ends lost 6 bases at V and 4 bases at J; junction bases unmatched: 18. Germline lookup yields CDR1 WNHNN and CDR2 SYGVQD (reference sequence). CDR3 DNA: TGCGCCAGCAGATTAAAAACAGGGGGCGTGATGGCCTCCACTGAAGCTTTCTTT. Its translation is CASRLKTGGVMASTEAFF.

About this clone: One junction end does not reproduce the germline sequence, and a read error may be involved. The chain has TRBV29-1 and TRBJ1-6; 7 bases agree with TRBD1. Germline CDR1 is SQVTM and CDR2 is ANQGSEA. This CDR3 spans 15 amino acids. CDR3 residues: CSVKEGQYYNSPLHF. Written as DNA, the CDR3 is TGCAGCGTTAAAGAGGGACAGTACTATAATTCACCCCTCCACTTT.

This chain connects TRBV7-2 to TRBJ2-7; no clear D. The germline V gene encodes CDR1 SGHTA and CDR2 FQGNSA. The CDR3 has 15 residues. V was cut by 2 bases and J by 0 bases, with 11 bases left in between. CDR3 loop: CASSLSPVSSYEQYF. DNA of the CDR3: TGTGCCAGCAGCTTAAGCCCCGTGAGCTCCTACGAGCAGTACTTC.